These T cell receptor beta chains were read from a single sample in a study of blood T cell repertoires in COVID-19. Clones were read by immunoSEQ multiplex PCR, and TCRdb kept only the in-frame ones, dropping some. The repertoire includes approximately 220,000 clones, around 90% of them detected once, and more than 2.5% sits in the top ten. The sample was peripheral blood. These receptors were taken from a man aged 55-75 years with acute or convalescent COVID-19. Both conserved end residues are part of each CDR3. The order of the fields is CDR3 protein, CDR3 DNA, V gene, CDR3 length, J gene, clone size, D gene. The D gene is left open where the match is weak. Part of the rows lack a size; the others show once, few, many or a class for expanded clones.

cdr3_aa: CASKITGDYNEQFF; cdr3_nt: TGTGCCAGTAAAATCACGGGGGACTACAATGAGCAGTTCTTC; v_call: TRBV19; cdr3_length: 14; j_call: TRBJ2-1; clone_size: -; d_call: -
cdr3_aa: CASSTRQGGYNEQFF; cdr3_nt: TGTGCCAGCAGCACACGACAGGGGGGGTACAATGAGCAGTTCTTC; v_call: TRBV9; cdr3_length: 15; j_call: TRBJ2-1; clone_size: -; d_call: TRBD1
cdr3_aa: CASSPGGGVNSYEQYF; cdr3_nt: TGTGCCAGCAGCCCCGGCGGAGGGGTCAACTCCTACGAGCAGTACTTC; v_call: TRBV7-9; cdr3_length: 16; j_call: TRBJ2-7; clone_size: -; d_call: -
cdr3_aa: CSVDPGQTGGATEAFF; cdr3_nt: TGCAGCGTTGACCCCGGACAGACAGGTGGGGCCACTGAAGCTTTCTTT; v_call: TRBV29-1; cdr3_length: 16; j_call: TRBJ1-1; clone_size: -; d_call: -
cdr3_aa: CASSQGRTEAFF; cdr3_nt: TGTGCCAGCAGTCAGGGAAGGACTGAAGCTTTCTTT; v_call: TRBV6-5; cdr3_length: 12; j_call: TRBJ1-1; clone_size: -; d_call: -
cdr3_aa: CASSPTLLAGEHNEQFF; cdr3_nt: TGTGCCAGCAGCCCCACCCTACTAGCGGGGGAACACAATGAGCAGTTCTTC; v_call: TRBV14; cdr3_length: 17; j_call: TRBJ2-1; clone_size: -; d_call: TRBD2
cdr3_aa: CASSLGQGFGELFF; cdr3_nt: TGCGCCAGCAGCCTGGGACAGGGTTTCGGGGAGCTGTTTTTT; v_call: TRBV5-1; cdr3_length: 14; j_call: TRBJ2-2; clone_size: -; d_call: TRBD1
cdr3_aa: CASSQDRGYNQPQHF; cdr3_nt: TGCGCCAGCAGCCAAGATCGAGGCTACAATCAGCCCCAGCATTTT; v_call: TRBV4-3; cdr3_length: 15; j_call: TRBJ1-5; clone_size: once; d_call: -
cdr3_aa: CSVEDRRGGGQETQYF; cdr3_nt: TGCAGCGTTGAAGATCGTCGGGGAGGGGGACAAGAGACCCAGTACTTC; v_call: TRBV29-1; cdr3_length: 16; j_call: TRBJ2-5; clone_size: -; d_call: -
cdr3_aa: CASSLVGTGGGYTF; cdr3_nt: TGCGCCAGCAGCTTGGTCGGGACAGGGGGTGGCTACACCTTC; v_call: TRBV5-1; cdr3_length: 14; j_call: TRBJ1-2; clone_size: -; d_call: TRBD1
cdr3_aa: CATSDFLGGTDTQYF; cdr3_nt: TGTGCCACCAGTGATTTTCTGGGAGGGACAGATACGCAGTATTTT; v_call: TRBV24-1; cdr3_length: 15; j_call: TRBJ2-3; clone_size: -; d_call: TRBD2
cdr3_aa: CATRERGGYEQYF; cdr3_nt: TGTGCCACAAGGGAGCGGGGGGGTTACGAGCAGTACTTC; v_call: TRBV7-8; cdr3_length: 13; j_call: TRBJ2-7; clone_size: -; d_call: TRBD2
cdr3_aa: CASRGTTKNNEQFF; cdr3_nt: TGTGCCAGCCGCGGGACTACCAAAAACAATGAGCAGTTCTTC; v_call: TRBV6-5; cdr3_length: 14; j_call: TRBJ2-1; clone_size: -; d_call: TRBD2
cdr3_aa: CASSSRQGSTDTQYF; cdr3_nt: TGTGCCAGCAGCTCAAGACAGGGTAGCACAGATACGCAGTATTTT; v_call: TRBV7-2; cdr3_length: 15; j_call: TRBJ2-3; clone_size: -; d_call: TRBD1
cdr3_aa: CASSYRGGETQYF; cdr3_nt: TGTGCCAGCAGTTACAGGGGAGGAGAGACCCAGTACTTC; v_call: TRBV6-5; cdr3_length: 13; j_call: TRBJ2-5; clone_size: -; d_call: -
cdr3_aa: CASSQGQFMNTEAFF; cdr3_nt: TGTGCCAGCTCACAGGGACAGTTCATGAACACTGAAGCTTTCTTT; v_call: TRBV18; cdr3_length: 15; j_call: TRBJ1-1; clone_size: -; d_call: TRBD1
cdr3_aa: CASSLEASYEQYF; cdr3_nt: TGTGCCAGCAGCTTAGAGGCCTCCTACGAGCAGTACTTC; v_call: TRBV11-2; cdr3_length: 13; j_call: TRBJ2-7; clone_size: -; d_call: -
cdr3_aa: CASSFSRQGSEAFF; cdr3_nt: TGTGCCAGCAGCTTTTCTCGACAGGGGTCTGAAGCTTTCTTT; v_call: TRBV11-3; cdr3_length: 14; j_call: TRBJ1-1; clone_size: -; d_call: TRBD1
cdr3_aa: CASSQTWLQGRGNSPLHF; cdr3_nt: TGCGCCAGCAGCCAAACTTGGTTACAGGGGAGAGGGAATTCACCCCTCCACTTT; v_call: TRBV4-1; cdr3_length: 18; j_call: TRBJ1-6; clone_size: -; d_call: TRBD1
cdr3_aa: CASSLAGGVQPQHF; cdr3_nt: TGTGCCAGCAGCTTAGCAGGGGGCGTGCAGCCCCAGCATTTT; v_call: TRBV11-2; cdr3_length: 14; j_call: TRBJ1-5; clone_size: -; d_call: TRBD1
cdr3_aa: CATSDLAHSRRQFF; cdr3_nt: TGTGCCACCAGTGATTTGGCCCATTCGCGGCGGCAGTTCTTC; v_call: TRBV24-1; cdr3_length: 14; j_call: TRBJ2-1; clone_size: few; d_call: -
cdr3_aa: CASSPRGASEQYF; cdr3_nt: TGTGCCAGCAGTCCCCGTGGAGCGAGTGAGCAGTACTTC; v_call: TRBV12-3/TRBV12-4; cdr3_length: 13; j_call: TRBJ2-7; clone_size: -; d_call: -
cdr3_aa: CASSLLHLPLGGEAFF; cdr3_nt: TGCGCCAGCAGCTTGTTACATCTCCCCTTGGGGGGTGAAGCTTTCTTT; v_call: TRBV5-1; cdr3_length: 16; j_call: TRBJ1-1; clone_size: -; d_call: -